This is a list of T cell receptor beta chains from one sample in a study of response to subunit inactivated influenza vaccine. TCRdb re-analysed the RT-PCR reads in MiXCR, keeping a single row per CDR3 protein. This table has about 580,000 distinct CDR3 sequences, around 13% appearing once. The sequenced sample was PBMCs from blood, obtained about 13 days after vaccination. The receptors shown here come from a middle-aged man who received an inactivated influenza vaccine. CDR3s include the opening cysteine and the closing phenylalanine or tryptophan. A D gene is named only where the DNA matches it firmly. Expanded clones are given a class, and other clones once, few, many or no size at all.

>15|TRBJ2-2|-|TRBV12-3/TRBV12-4|few
CASWGGQGRAGELFF
TGTGCCAGCTGGGGCGGGCAGGGGCGGGCCGGGGAGCTGTTTTTT
>15|TRBJ2-7|TRBD1|TRBV3-1|few
CASSQADRGSYEQYF
TGTGCCAGCAGCCAAGCGGACAGGGGATCCTACGAGCAGTACTTC
>15|TRBJ2-3|TRBD2|TRBV11-2|-
CASSLMSGGADTQYF
TGTGCCAGCAGCCTCATGAGCGGGGGGGCGGATACGCAGTATTTT
>18|TRBJ2-7|TRBD2|TRBV28|few
CASRETGTSVGKSYEQYF
TGTGCCAGCAGGGAAACCGGGACTAGCGTGGGGAAAAGCTACGAGCAGTACTTC
>11|TRBJ1-4|-|TRBV19|few
CASSTGWKLFF
TGTGCCAGTAGTACAGGGTGGAAACTGTTTTTT
>15|TRBJ2-2|-|TRBV3-1|-
CASSQLDSGTGELFF
TGTGCCAGCAGCCAACTCGACTCCGGCACCGGGGAGCTGTTTTTT
>15|TRBJ2-7|TRBD1|TRBV4-3|-
CASSQDLYRGYEQYF
TGCGCCAGCAGCCAAGATCTATACAGGGGCTACGAGCAGTACTTC
>15|TRBJ2-2|-|TRBV20-1|few
CSARDRYSYTGELFF
TGCAGTGCTAGAGATCGGTACAGCTACACCGGGGAGCTGTTTTTT
>16|TRBJ2-2|-|TRBV19|few
CASSIARDRGTGELFF
TGTGCCAGTAGTATAGCTCGGGATCGGGGCACCGGGGAGCTGTTTTTT
>14|TRBJ1-2|-|TRBV9|few
CASSVHQGNYGYTF
TGTGCCAGCAGCGTACACCAGGGGAACTATGGCTACACCTTC
>13|TRBJ2-5|-|TRBV20-1|many
CSAQGGVGETQYF
TGCAGTGCTCAGGGGGGCGTGGGGGAGACCCAGTACTTC
>14|TRBJ1-3|-|TRBV3-1|-
CASSPFGAGNTIYF
TGTGCCAGCAGCCCTTTCGGAGCTGGAAACACCATATATTTT
>13|TRBJ1-2|-|TRBV6-1|-
CASTRDSNYGYTF
TGTGCCAGTACCAGGGACTCTAACTATGGCTACACCTTC
>13|TRBJ2-6|-|TRBV5-1|few
CASRWAGANVLTF
TGCGCCAGCAGATGGGCTGGGGCCAACGTCCTGACTTTC
>13|TRBJ1-1|TRBD1|TRBV29-1|-
CSATDRGRLGAFF
TGCAGCGCCACGGACAGGGGCCGTTTGGGAGCTTTCTTT
>13|TRBJ2-1|-|TRBV6-1|-
CASRSPSRGEQFF
TGTGCCAGCCGGAGCCCCTCAAGGGGGGAGCAGTTCTTC
>13|TRBJ2-5|TRBD1|TRBV7-9|-
CASSGQVQETQYF
TGTGCCAGCAGCGGACAGGTCCAAGAGACCCAGTACTTC
>17|TRBJ2-7|TRBD2|TRBV7-6|-
CASSSNAGTSGIYEQYF
TGTGCCAGCAGCTCAAACGCCGGGACTAGCGGGATCTACGAGCAGTACTTC
>13|TRBJ2-3|-|TRBV29-1|few
CSVGIPNTDTQYF
TGCAGCGTTGGGATTCCGAACACAGATACGCAGTATTTT
>14|TRBJ2-1|-|TRBV4-3|many
CASSLSTAHNEQFF
TGCGCCAGCAGCTTATCGACAGCTCACAATGAGCAGTTCTTC
>12|TRBJ2-1|-|TRBV20-1|-
CSARYMDKGQFF
TGCAGTGCTCGATACATGGACAAAGGGCAGTTCTTC
>15|TRBJ2-2|TRBD1|TRBV6-1|few
CASSSPGQGVGELFF
TGTGCCAGCAGCTCCCCGGGACAGGGTGTCGGGGAGCTGTTTTTT
>15|TRBJ1-6|-|TRBV11-2|few
CASSSGSGYNSPLHF
TGTGCCAGCAGCTCGGGCTCGGGCTATAATTCACCCCTCCACTTT
>14|TRBJ2-7|-|TRBV7-9|few
CASSPDTGRVEQYF
TGTGCCAGCAGCCCGGATACAGGGAGAGTCGAGCAGTACTTC
>15|TRBJ2-7|-|TRBV11-2|few
CASSLENHNSYEQYF
TGTGCCAGCAGCTTAGAGAACCACAACTCCTACGAGCAGTACTTC
>11|TRBJ1-4|-|TRBV6-5|few
CASSYQGRLFF
TGTGCCAGCAGTTACCAGGGACGGCTGTTTTTT
>16|TRBJ2-2|TRBD1|TRBV5-1|-
CASSAGQAWNTGELFF
TGCGCCAGCAGCGCCGGACAGGCCTGGAACACCGGGGAGCTGTTTTTT
>13|TRBJ1-6|-|TRBV5-6|-
CASGESWGSPLHF
TGTGCCAGCGGCGAGTCGTGGGGTTCACCCCTCCACTTT
>14|TRBJ2-7|-|TRBV27|-
CASRGAWGSYEQYF
TGTGCCAGCAGGGGGGCCTGGGGCTCCTACGAGCAGTACTTC
>13|TRBJ1-1|TRBD1|TRBV29-1|-
CSVGTGRGSEAFF
TGCAGCGTAGGGACAGGGAGGGGGTCTGAAGCTTTCTTT
>14|TRBJ2-5|-|TRBV20-1|few
CSAEGGWTGETQYF
TGCAGTGCGGAAGGAGGTTGGACGGGAGAGACCCAGTACTTC
>15|TRBJ2-5|TRBD2|TRBV19|-
CASSAGTSGDTAQYF
TGTGCCAGTAGCGCCGGGACTAGCGGGGACACGGCCCAGTACTTC
>13|TRBJ1-1|-|TRBV7-2|few
CASSPQPATEAFF
TGTGCCAGCAGCCCCCAGCCAGCCACTGAAGCTTTCTTT
>16|TRBJ1-4|-|TRBV6-5|-
CASSYSMWATNEKLFF
TGTGCCAGCAGTTACTCGATGTGGGCTACTAATGAAAAACTGTTTTTT
>17|TRBJ2-3|-|TRBV6-1|few
CASSRTITGFSTDTQYF
TGTGCCAGCAGCCGAACCATAACAGGGTTTAGCACAGATACGCAGTATTTT